This T cell receptor beta chain is from a study of blood T cells in healthy people across ages. For the second PCR, which ran for about 6 to 11 cycles, a sample-barcoded 5' primer and a J-beta primer mix were used. One entry per CDR3 protein results from TCRdb running MiXCR on the 5' RACE reads. The sample has 350,000 to 450,000 distinct CDR3 sequences; about 49% are singletons. The source of this sequence is a man in his 60s in good health. The source material was blood.

This CDR3 reads CASSPLGFGETQYF. Written as DNA, the CDR3 is TGTGCCAGCTCACCACTGGGATTCGGGGAGACCCAGTACTTC. This chain joins TRBV18 and TRBJ2-5, with unresolved D. The V end lost 1 base, the J end lost 5 bases, and 11 bases lay between the germline ends. The germline gives CDR1 KGHSH, CDR2 LQKENI. The CDR3 has 14 amino acids. Looking up the rest from reference TRBV18 and TRBJ2-5 gives the full variable domain: NAGVMQNPRHLVRRRGQEARLRCSPMKGHSHVYWYRQLPEEGLKFMVYLQKENIIDESGMPKERFSAEFPKEGPSILRIQQVVRGDSAAYFCASSPLGFGETQYFGPGTRLLVL.